This T cell receptor beta chain was sequenced in a study of T cells expressing NK-cell markers. In the study overall: Seven sequenced donors out of eight were HCMV-seropositive, one seronegative. Regarding the study as a whole: NKG2C+ dominant clonotypes from over 5 donors made up about 1.0-8% of CD8+ T cells. Also leading the CD3+CD56-NKG2C+ fraction in a handful of donors were these clonotypes.

cDNA encoding TCR beta was synthesized via 5'RACE template switching incorporating UMIs. Following a re-call of the 5' RACE reads, TCRdb has one entry per CDR3 protein and lacks DNA. The sample table includes about 160,000 distinct CDR3 sequences. CDR3 length equals 14 residues. Germline CDR1 is GTSNPN and CDR2 is SVGIG (reference sequence). Notes on this clonotype: Its antigen remains unknown.

Material: blood T cells: a sorted CD56 or NKG2C T cell subset, CD4+ or CD8+ T cells, or bulk PBMC T cells (not recorded which). The genes are TRBV30 and TRBJ1-5; the TCRdb D gene call, TRBD1, has no DNA to confirm it. This TCR was sampled from a woman aged 18 to 75 in good health. CDR3 in amino acids: CAWSHTGGGQPQHF.